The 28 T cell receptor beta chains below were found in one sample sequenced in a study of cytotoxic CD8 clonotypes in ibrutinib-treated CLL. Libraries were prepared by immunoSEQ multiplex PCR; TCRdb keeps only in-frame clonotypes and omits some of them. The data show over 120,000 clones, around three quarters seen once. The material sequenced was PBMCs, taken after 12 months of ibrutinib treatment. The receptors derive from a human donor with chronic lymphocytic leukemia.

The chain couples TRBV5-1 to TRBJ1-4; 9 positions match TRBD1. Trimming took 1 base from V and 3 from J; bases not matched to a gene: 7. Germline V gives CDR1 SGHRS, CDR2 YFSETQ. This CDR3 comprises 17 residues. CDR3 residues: CASSLRGQGNSNEKLFF. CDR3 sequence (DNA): TGCGCCAGCAGCTTGAGAGGACAGGGGAATTCTAATGAAAAACTGTTTTTT.

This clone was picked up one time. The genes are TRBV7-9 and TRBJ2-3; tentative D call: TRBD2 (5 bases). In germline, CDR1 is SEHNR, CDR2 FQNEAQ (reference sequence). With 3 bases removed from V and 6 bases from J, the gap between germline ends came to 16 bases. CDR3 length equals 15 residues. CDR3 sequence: CASSLWLRGIDTQYF. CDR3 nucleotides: TGTGCCAGCAGCTTGTGGCTCCGGGGAATCGATACGCAGTATTTT.

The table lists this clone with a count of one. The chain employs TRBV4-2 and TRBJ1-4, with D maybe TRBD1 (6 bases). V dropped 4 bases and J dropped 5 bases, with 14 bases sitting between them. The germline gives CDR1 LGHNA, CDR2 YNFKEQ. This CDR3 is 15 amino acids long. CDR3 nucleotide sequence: TGTGCCAGCAGCCTTCAAACAGGGAAGAATGAAAAACTGTTTTTT. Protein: CASSLQTGKNEKLFF.

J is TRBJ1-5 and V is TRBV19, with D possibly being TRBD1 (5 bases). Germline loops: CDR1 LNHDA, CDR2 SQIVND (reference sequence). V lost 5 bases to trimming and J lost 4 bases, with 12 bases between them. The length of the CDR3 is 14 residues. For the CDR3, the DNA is TGTGCCAGTAGTCCGGGGGGTCGGAATCAGCCCCAGCATTTT. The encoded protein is CASSPGGRNQPQHF.

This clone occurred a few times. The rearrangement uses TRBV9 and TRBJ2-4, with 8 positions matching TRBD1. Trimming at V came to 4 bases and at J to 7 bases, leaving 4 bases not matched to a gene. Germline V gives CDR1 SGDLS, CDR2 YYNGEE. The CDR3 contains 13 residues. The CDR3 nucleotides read TGTGCCAGCAGCAACCACAGGGGGAACATTCAGTACTTC. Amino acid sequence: CASSNHRGNIQYF. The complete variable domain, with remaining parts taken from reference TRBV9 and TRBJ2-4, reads DSGVTQTPKHLITATGQRVTLRCSPRSGDLSVYWYQQSLDQGLQFLIQYYNGEERAKGNILERFSAQQFPDLHSELNLSSLELGDSALYFCASSNHRGNIQYFGAGTRLSVL.

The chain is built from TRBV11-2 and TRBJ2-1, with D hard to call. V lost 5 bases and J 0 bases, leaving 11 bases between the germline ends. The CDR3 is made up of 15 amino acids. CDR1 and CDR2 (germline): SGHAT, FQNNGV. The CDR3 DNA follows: TGTGCCAGCAGCGCCTCGCTGAGCTCCTACAATGAGCAGTTCTTC. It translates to CASSASLSSYNEQFF.

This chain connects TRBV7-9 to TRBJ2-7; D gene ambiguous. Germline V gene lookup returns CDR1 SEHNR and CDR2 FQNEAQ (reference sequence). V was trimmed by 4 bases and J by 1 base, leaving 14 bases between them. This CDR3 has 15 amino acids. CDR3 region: CASSSPFAASYEQYF. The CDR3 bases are TGTGCCAGCAGCTCACCTTTCGCGGCTTCCTACGAGCAGTACTTC. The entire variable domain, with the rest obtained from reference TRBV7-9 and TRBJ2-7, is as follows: DTGVSQNPRHKITKRGQNVTFRCDPISEHNRLYWYRQTLGQGPEFLTYFQNEAQLEKSRLLSDRFSAERPKGSFSTLEIQRTEQGDSAMYLCASSSPFAASYEQYFGPGTRLTVT.

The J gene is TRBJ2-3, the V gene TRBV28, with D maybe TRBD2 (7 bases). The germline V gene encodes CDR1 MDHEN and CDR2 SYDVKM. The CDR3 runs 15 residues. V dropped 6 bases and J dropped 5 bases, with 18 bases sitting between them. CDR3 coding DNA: TGTGCCAGCAGCTCCTCCGGGGGGCGCAAAGATACGCAGTATTTT. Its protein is CASSSSGGRKDTQYF.

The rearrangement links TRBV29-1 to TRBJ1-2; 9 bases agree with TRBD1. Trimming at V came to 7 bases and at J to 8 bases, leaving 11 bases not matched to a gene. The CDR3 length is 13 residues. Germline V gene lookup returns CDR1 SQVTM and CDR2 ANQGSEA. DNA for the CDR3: TGCAGCGGCTCCCAGACAGGGGGTATAGGCTACACCTTC. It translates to CSGSQTGGIGYTF.

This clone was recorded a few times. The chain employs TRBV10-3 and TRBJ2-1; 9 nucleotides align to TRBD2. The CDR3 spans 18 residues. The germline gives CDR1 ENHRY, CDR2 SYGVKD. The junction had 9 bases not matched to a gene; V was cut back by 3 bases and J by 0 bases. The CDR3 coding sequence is TGTGCCATCAGTGACGGGACTAGCCACGAAATCTCCTACAATGAGCAGTTCTTC. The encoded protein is CAISDGTSHEISYNEQFF.

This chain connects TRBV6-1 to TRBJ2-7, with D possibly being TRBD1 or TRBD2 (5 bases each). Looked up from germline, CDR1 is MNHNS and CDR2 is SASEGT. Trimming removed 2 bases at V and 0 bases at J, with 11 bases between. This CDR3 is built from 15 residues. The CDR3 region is CASSEWLGTSYEQYF. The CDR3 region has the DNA TGTGCCAGCAGTGAATGGCTCGGGACCTCCTACGAGCAGTACTTC.

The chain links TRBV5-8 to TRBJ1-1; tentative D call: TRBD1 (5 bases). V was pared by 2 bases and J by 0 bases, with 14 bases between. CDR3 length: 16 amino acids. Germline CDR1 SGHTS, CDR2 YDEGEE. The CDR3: CASSFGQGPMNTEAFF. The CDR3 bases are TGTGCCAGCAGCTTCGGTCAGGGACCTATGAACACTGAAGCTTTCTTT.

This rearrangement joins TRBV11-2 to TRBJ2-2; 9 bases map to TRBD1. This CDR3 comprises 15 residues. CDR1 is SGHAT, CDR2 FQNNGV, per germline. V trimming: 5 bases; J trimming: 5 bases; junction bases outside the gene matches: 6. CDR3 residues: CASSLQGAGTGELFF. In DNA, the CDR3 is TGTGCCAGCAGCCTACAGGGGGCTGGGACCGGGGAGCTGTTTTTT.

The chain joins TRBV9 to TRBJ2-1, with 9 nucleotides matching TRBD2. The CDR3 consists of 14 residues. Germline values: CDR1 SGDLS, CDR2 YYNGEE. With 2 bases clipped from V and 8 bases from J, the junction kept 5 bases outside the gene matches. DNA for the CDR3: TGTGCCAGCAGCGTCGGACTAGCGCCCTATGAGCAGTTCTTC. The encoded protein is CASSVGLAPYEQFF.

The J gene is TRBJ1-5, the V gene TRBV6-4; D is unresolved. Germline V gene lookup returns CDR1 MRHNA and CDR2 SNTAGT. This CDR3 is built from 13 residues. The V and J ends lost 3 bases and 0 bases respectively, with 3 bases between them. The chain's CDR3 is CASSEYSNQPQHF. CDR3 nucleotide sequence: TGTGCCAGCAGTGAGTATAGCAATCAGCCCCAGCATTTT.

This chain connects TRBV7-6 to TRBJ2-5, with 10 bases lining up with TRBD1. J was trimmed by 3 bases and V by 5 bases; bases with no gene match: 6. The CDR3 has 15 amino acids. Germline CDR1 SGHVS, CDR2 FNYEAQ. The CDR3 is CASSLGTGVEETQYF. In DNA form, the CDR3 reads TGTGCCAGCAGCCTCGGGACAGGGGTCGAAGAGACCCAGTACTTC.

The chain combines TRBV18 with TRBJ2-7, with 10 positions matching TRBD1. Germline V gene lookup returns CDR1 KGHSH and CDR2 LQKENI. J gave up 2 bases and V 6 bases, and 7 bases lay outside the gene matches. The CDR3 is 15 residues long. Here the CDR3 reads CASSSGTGDPYEQYF. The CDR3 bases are TGTGCCAGCTCGTCCGGGACAGGGGATCCCTACGAGCAGTACTTC.

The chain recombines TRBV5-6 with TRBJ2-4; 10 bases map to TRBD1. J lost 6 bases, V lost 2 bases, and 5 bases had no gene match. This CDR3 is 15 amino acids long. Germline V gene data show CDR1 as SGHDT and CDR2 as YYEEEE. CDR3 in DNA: TGTGCCAGCAGCTTACCGGGACAGGGGCCAAACATTCAGTACTTC. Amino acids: CASSLPGQGPNIQYF.

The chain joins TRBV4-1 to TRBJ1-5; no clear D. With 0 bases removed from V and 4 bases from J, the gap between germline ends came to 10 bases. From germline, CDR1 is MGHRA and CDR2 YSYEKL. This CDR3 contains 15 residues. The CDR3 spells CASSQDLTINQPQHF. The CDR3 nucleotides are TGCGCCAGCAGCCAAGATCTTACAATTAATCAGCCCCAGCATTTT.

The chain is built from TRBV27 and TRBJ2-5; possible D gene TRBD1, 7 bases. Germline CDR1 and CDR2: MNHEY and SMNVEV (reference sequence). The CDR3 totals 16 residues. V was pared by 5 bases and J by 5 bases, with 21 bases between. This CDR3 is CASSTRQGGPLETQYF. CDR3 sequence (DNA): TGTGCCAGCAGTACACGACAGGGAGGACCATTGGAGACCCAGTACTTC.

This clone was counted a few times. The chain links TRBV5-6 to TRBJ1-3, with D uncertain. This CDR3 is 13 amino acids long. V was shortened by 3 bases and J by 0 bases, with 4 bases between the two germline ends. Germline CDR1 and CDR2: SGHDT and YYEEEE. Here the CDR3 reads CASSYGSGNTIYF. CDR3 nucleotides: TGTGCCAGCAGCTATGGCTCTGGAAACACCATATATTTT.

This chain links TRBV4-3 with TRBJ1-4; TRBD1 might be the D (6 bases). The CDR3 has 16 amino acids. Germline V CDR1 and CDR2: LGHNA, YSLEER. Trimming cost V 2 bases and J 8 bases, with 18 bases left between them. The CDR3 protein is CASSQNINRVKEKLFF. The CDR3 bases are TGCGCCAGCAGCCAAAATATCAACAGGGTGAAGGAAAAACTGTTTTTT.

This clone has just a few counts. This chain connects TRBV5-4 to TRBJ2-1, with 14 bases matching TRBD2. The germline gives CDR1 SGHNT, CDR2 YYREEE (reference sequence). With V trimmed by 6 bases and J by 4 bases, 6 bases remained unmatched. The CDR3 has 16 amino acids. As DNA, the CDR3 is TGTGCCAGCACCGGGACTAGCGGGAGCGGATACAATGAGCAGTTCTTC. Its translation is CASTGTSGSGYNEQFF.

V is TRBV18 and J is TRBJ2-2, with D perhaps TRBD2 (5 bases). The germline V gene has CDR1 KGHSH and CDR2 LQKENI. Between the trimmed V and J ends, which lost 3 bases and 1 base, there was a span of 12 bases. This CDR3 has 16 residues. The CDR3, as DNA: TGTGCCAGCTCACCCTCGGGAAAGGGGAACACCGGGGAGCTGTTTTTT. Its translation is CASSPSGKGNTGELFF. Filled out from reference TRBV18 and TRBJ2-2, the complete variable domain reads NAGVMQNPRHLVRRRGQEARLRCSPMKGHSHVYWYRQLPEEGLKFMVYLQKENIIDESGMPKERFSAEFPKEGPSILRIQQVVRGDSAAYFCASSPSGKGNTGELFFGEGSRLTVL.

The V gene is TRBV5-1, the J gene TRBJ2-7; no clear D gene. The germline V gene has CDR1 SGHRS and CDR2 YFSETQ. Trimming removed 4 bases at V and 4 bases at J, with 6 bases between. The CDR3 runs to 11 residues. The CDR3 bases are TGCGCCAGCAGCGAGGAATACGAGCAGTACTTC. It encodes CASSEEYEQYF.

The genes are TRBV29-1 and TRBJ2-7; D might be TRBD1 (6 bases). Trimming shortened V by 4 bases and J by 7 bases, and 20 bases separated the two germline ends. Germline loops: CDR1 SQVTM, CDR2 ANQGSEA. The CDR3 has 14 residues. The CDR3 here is CSVAALSDRREQYF. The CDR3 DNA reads TGCAGCGTTGCAGCCTTATCAGACAGGAGAGAGCAGTACTTC.

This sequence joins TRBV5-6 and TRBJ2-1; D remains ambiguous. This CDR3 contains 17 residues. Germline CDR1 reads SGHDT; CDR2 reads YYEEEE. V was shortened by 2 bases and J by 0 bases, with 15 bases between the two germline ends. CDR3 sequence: CASSLGFGASSYNEQFF. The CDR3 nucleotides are TGTGCCAGCAGCTTAGGTTTCGGTGCTTCCTCCTACAATGAGCAGTTCTTC.

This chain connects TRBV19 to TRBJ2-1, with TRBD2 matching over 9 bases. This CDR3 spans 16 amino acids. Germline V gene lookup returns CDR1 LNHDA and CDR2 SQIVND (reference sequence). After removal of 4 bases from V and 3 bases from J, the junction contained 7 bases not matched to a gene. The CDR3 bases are TGTGCCAGTAGTACCCAAGCGGGAGGATACTACAATGAGCAGTTCTTC. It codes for CASSTQAGGYYNEQFF.